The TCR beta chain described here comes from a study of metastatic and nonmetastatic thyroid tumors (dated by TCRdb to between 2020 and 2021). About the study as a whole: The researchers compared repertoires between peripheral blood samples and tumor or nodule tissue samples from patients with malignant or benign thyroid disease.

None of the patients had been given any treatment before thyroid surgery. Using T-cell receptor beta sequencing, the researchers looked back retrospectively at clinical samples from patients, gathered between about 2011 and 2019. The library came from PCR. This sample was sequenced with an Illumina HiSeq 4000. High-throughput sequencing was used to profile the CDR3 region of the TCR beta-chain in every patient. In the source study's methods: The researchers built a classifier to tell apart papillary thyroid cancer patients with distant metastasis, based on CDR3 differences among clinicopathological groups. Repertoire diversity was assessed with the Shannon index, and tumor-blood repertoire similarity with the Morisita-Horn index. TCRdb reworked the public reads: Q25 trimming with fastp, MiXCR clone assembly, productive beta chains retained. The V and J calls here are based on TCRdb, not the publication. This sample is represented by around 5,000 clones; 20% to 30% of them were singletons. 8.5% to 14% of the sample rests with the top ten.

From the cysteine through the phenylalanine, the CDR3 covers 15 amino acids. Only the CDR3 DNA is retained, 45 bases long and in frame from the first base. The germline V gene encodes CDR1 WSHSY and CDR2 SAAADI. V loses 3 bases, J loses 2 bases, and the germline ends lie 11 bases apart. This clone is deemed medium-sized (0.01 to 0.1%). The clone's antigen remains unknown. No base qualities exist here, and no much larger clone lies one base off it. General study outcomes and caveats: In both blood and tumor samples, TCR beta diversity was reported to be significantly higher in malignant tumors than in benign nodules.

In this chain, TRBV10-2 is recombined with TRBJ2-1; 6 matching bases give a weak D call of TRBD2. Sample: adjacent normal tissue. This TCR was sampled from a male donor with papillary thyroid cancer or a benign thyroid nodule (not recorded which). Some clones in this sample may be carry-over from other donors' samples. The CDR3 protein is CASSELAVTYNEQFF. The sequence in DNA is TGCGCCAGCAGTGAATTAGCGGTCACCTACAATGAGCAGTTCTTC.